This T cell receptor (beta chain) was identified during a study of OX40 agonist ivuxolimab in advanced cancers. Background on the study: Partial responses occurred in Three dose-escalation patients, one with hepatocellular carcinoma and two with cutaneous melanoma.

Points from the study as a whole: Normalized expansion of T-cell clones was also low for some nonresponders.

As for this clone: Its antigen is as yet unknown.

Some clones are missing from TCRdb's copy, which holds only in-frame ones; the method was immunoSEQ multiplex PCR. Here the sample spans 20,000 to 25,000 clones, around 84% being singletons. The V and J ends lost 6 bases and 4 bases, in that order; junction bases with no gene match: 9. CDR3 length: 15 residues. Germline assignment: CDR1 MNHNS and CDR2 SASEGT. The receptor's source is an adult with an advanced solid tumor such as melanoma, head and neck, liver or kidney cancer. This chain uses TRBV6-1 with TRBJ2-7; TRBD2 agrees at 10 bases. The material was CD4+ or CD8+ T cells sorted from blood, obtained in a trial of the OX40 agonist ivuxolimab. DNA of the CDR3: TGTGCCAGCAGGCTTGAGGCTAGCGGGAGTTACGAGCAGTACTTC. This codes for CASRLEASGSYEQYF.